This TCR beta chain was captured in a study of blood T cell repertoires in COVID-19. Study background: COVID-19 samples from acute and convalescent phases originated in the United States, Italy and Spain. The analysed material was cDNA or gDNA that came from T cells, B-cell-depleted T cells, or PBMCs.

CDR1 is MNHNS and CDR2 is SASEGT in the germline V gene. This CDR3 is 15 amino acids long. Trimming pared 1 base from V and 0 bases from J, leaving 9 bases between. Authors' methods: Nucleated cell number was recorded as an estimate derived from reference gene primer amplification. Measured with immunoSEQ multiplex PCR; TCRdb has only the in-frame clones, and not every one. Clonal size and the V and J genes are those of that table, whereas D and trimming came from the DNA. This repertoire shows 150,000 to 200,000 clones, 87% found once; its top ten account for 1.6%. The V and J genes are TRBV6-1 and TRBJ1-1, with D unresolved. Material for sequencing was peripheral blood. The origin of this receptor is a woman in her 50s with acute or convalescent COVID-19. As DNA, the CDR3 is TGTGCCAGCAGTGAAGGGGCAGGCGTGAACACTGAAGCTTTCTTT. Translation: CASSEGAGVNTEAFF.